The 15 T cell receptor beta chains below come from one sample, sequenced in a study of CXCR3-negative and CXCR3-positive naive CD8 T cells. The authors prepared UMI-labeled TRB cDNA libraries by 5' RACE. TCRdb reprocessed the 5' RACE reads, with one entry per CDR3 protein and no DNA. The sample includes 50,000 to 65,000 distinct CDR3 sequences. Study observations and caveats: CXCR3-positive naive cells had more hydrophobic TRB CDR3s than CXCR3-negative naive cells.

Their target antigens are unknown. The specimen was naive CXCR3+ CD8+ T cells from blood. As to subset: CD45RO-CCR7+CD27+CD95- naive CD8+ T cells expressing CXCR3 (TNR3+). These receptors were collected from a human donor in good health. Some clones in this sample may be carry-over from other donors' samples.

The chain uses TRBV9 and TRBJ2-1. This CDR3 has 17 residues. Germline CDR1 SGDLS, CDR2 YYNGEE. CDR3 residues: CASSALGSLPRDNEQFF.

The V call is TRBV21-1, the J call TRBJ1-2; the TCRdb call, TRBD1, lacks DNA for checking. TRBV21-1 constitutes a pseudogene. The CDR3 length is 14 residues. The CDR3 loop reads CASRGTGSNYGYTF.

This CDR3 is CASSLSGSTGNEQFF. The V call is TRBV7-9, the J call TRBJ2-1; TCRdb selects TRBD2, and the lack of DNA leaves this call unchecked. This CDR3 region has 15 residues. Germline V gene data show CDR1 as SEHNR and CDR2 as FQNEAQ (reference sequence).

The chain joins TRBV20-1 to TRBJ2-1; TCRdb proposes TRBD1, but this gene call is untestable without DNA. Per germline, CDR1 DFQATT and CDR2 SNEGSKA (reference sequence). This CDR3 has 14 amino acids. CDR3: CSARGGRDYNEQFF.

V and J are TRBV4-2 and TRBJ1-6; checking the TCRdb D call of TRBD1 is not possible without DNA. The CDR3 length is 16 residues. Germline CDR1 and CDR2: LGHNA and YNFKEQ. The CDR3 sequence: CASSQGDRDRGSPLHF.

The rearrangement joins TRBV28 to TRBJ2-2; with no DNA, the TCRdb D assignment of TRBD1 cannot be verified. The CDR3 spans 16 residues. Germline-derived CDR1 and CDR2 are MDHEN and SYDVKM. The CDR3 region is CASSLDSFSNTGELFF.

V is TRBV25-1 and J is TRBJ2-3; lacking DNA, the TRBD2 call made by TCRdb goes unchecked. This CDR3 has 18 residues. CDR1 MGHDK and CDR2 SYGVNS come from the germline V gene. CDR3 protein: CASSLGLVFGPSTDTQYF.

This rearrangement joins TRBV6-1 to TRBJ1-5; absent DNA, TCRdb's TRBD1 call cannot be checked. Germline assignment: CDR1 MNHNS and CDR2 SASEGT. The CDR3 covers 14 residues. CDR3 sequence reads: CASGYGDPNQPQHF.

The chain employs TRBV7-9 and TRBJ2-7. The CDR3 has 12 amino acids. CDR1 SEHNR and CDR2 FQNEAQ come from the germline V gene (reference sequence). CDR3 protein: CASSLSALEQYF.

The chain uses TRBV11-2 and TRBJ2-2; TCRdb names TRBD1, which stays unverified in the absence of DNA. CDR1 and CDR2 (germline): SGHAT, FQNNGV. This CDR3 region has 19 residues. CDR3 residues: CASSLDQGAPWRNTGELFF.

This chain uses TRBV18 with TRBJ2-1; TCRdb gives TRBD1 as the D gene, but with no DNA this cannot be confirmed. This CDR3 is built from 16 residues. CDR1 is KGHSH, CDR2 LQKENI, per germline. CDR3 in amino acids: CASSPPAGGVYNEQFF.

The genes are TRBV13 and TRBJ2-1; the TCRdb D gene call, TRBD1, has no DNA to confirm it. Germline V gene sequence: CDR1 PRHDT, CDR2 FYEKMQ (reference sequence). This CDR3 is built from 14 residues. The CDR3 reads CASSLGGGHNEQFF.

V gene TRBV9 combines with J gene TRBJ2-7; there is no DNA to check the TCRdb D call of TRBD1. Germline values: CDR1 SGDLS, CDR2 YYNGEE. This CDR3 region has 13 residues. The CDR3 sequence is CASSDTGGYEQYF. The variable domain in full, completed from reference TRBV9 and TRBJ2-7, reads DSGVTQTPKHLITATGQRVTLRCSPRSGDLSVYWYQQSLDQGLQFLIQYYNGEERAKGNILERFSAQQFPDLHSELNLSSLELGDSALYFCASSDTGGYEQYFGPGTRLTVT.

The rearrangement joins TRBV6-2 or TRBV6-3 to TRBJ1-1. The CDR3 consists of 12 residues. Germline CDR1 reads MNHEY; CDR2 reads SVGEGT. CDR3 region: CASIMGNTEAFF.

The chain links TRBV10-3 to TRBJ1-6; TCRdb proposes TRBD1, but this gene call is untestable without DNA. The CDR3 runs to 12 residues. Germline V gene sequence: CDR1 ENHRY, CDR2 SYGVKD. This CDR3 reads CAIAQDDSPLHF.